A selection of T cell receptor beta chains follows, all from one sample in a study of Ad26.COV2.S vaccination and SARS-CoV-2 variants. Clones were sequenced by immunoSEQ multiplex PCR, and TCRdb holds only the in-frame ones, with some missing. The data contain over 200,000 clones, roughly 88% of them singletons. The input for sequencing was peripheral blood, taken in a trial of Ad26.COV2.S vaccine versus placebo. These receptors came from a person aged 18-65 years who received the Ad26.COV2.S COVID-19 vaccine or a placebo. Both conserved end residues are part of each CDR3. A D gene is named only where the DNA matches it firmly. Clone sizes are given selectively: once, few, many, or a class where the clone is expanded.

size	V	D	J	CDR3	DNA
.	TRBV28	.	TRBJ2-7	CASSLWRRGPRGGPGSRFYEQYF	TGTGCCAGCAGTTTATGGCGCAGGGGTCCTCGGGGAGGGCCCGGATCAAGATTCTACGAGCAGTACTTC
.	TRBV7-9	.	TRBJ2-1	CASSPQSYNEQFF	TGTGCCAGCAGCCCCCAGAGCTACAATGAGCAGTTCTTC
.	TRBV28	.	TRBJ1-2	CASSLFNLLRRGNYGYTF	TGTGCCAGCAGTTTATTTAATCTCCTGAGAAGGGGTAACTATGGCTACACCTTC
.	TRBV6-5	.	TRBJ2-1	CASSYSGNSRNEQFF	TGTGCCAGCAGTTACTCCGGGAACAGCAGGAATGAGCAGTTCTTC
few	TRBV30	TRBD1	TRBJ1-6	CAWAYTGEWNSPLHF	TGTGCCTGGGCTTATACAGGGGAATGGAATTCACCCCTCCACTTT
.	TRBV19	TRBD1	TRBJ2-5	CASSIDGPGQGETQYF	TGTGCCAGTAGTATAGATGGGCCGGGACAGGGAGAGACCCAGTACTTC
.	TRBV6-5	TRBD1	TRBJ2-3	CASAGQGLSDTQYF	TGTGCCAGCGCGGGACAGGGGCTCTCAGATACGCAGTATTTT
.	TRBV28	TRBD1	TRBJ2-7	CASSSPGQGGTYEQYF	TGTGCCAGCAGTTCCCCCGGACAGGGCGGGACATACGAGCAGTACTTC
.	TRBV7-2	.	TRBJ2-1	CASSLTSHRTTNEQFF	TGTGCCAGCAGCTTGACAAGCCATCGGACTACCAATGAGCAGTTCTTC
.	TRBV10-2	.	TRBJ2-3	CASSELSTLSTDTQYF	TGCGCCAGCAGTGAGTTGTCTACCCTAAGCACAGATACGCAGTATTTT
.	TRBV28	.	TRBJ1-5	CASSLGQGSNQPQHF	TGTGCCAGCAGTTTGGGGCAGGGGAGCAATCAGCCCCAGCATTTT
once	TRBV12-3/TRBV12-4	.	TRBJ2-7	CASSSGGLREQYF	TGTGCCAGCAGCTCAGGAGGGCTTAGGGAGCAGTACTTC
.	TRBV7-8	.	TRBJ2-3	CASSLVPGADTQYF	TGTGCCAGCAGCTTAGTTCCTGGGGCTGATACGCAGTATTTT
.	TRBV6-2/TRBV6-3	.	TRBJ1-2	CASSPRGTLNYGYTF	TGTGCCAGCAGTCCCCGGGGGACCCTTAACTATGGCTACACCTTC
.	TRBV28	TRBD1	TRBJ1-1	CASSLLDRLAGKVDTEAFF	TGTGCCAGCAGTTTACTGGACAGGCTCGCGGGGAAAGTAGACACTGAAGCTTTCTTT
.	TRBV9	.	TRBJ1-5	CASSVGADNQPQHF	TGTGCCAGCAGCGTAGGGGCGGACAATCAGCCCCAGCATTTT
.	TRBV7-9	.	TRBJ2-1	CASSFPLLYNEQFF	TGTGCCAGCAGCTTTCCCTTGTTGTACAATGAGCAGTTCTTC
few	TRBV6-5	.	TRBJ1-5	CASSLDRVNQPQHF	TGTGCCAGCAGCCTGGACCGTGTCAATCAGCCCCAGCATTTT
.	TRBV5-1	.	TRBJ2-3	CASSLLSGSGTDTQYF	TGCGCCAGCAGCTTGTTGTCAGGGAGTGGCACAGATACGCAGTATTTT
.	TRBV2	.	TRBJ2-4	CATILKNIQYF	TGTGCCACCATCCTCAAAAACATTCAGTACTTC
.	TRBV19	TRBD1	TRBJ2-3	CASSIGTGGADTQYF	TGTGCCAGTAGTATCGGGACAGGGGGCGCCGATACGCAGTATTTT
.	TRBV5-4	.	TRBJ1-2	CASSAGDTGYGYTF	TGTGCCAGCAGCGCGGGAGACACGGGCTATGGCTACACCTTC
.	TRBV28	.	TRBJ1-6	CASWTVGYNSPLHF	TGTGCCAGTTGGACGGTTGGGTATAATTCACCCCTCCACTTT
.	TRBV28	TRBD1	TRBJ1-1	CASSHGGTGRTEAFF	TGTGCCAGCAGTCACGGCGGGACAGGGCGCACTGAAGCTTTCTTT
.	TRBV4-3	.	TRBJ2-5	CASSQLGGQETQYF	TGCGCCAGCAGCCAATTGGGGGGTCAAGAGACCCAGTACTTC
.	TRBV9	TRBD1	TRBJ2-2	CASSGRQGANTGELFF	TGTGCCAGCAGCGGGAGACAGGGGGCTAACACCGGGGAGCTGTTTTTT
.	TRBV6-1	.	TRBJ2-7	CASSEYRGTPYEQYF	TGTGCCAGCAGTGAATATCGTGGCACCCCCTACGAGCAGTACTTC
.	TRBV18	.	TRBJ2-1	CASSPQVNEQFF	TGTGCCAGCTCACCACAGGTGAATGAGCAGTTCTTC
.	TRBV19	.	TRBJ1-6	CASSIPSGPNNSPLHF	TGTGCCAGTAGTATACCGTCGGGACCGAATAATTCACCCCTCCACTTT
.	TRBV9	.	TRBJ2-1	CASSIEGADEQFF	TGTGCCAGCAGCATCGAGGGAGCCGATGAGCAGTTCTTC
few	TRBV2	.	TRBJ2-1	CASSEEGPWDGSYNEQFF	TGTGCCAGCAGTGAGGAGGGTCCCTGGGATGGATCCTACAATGAGCAGTTCTTC
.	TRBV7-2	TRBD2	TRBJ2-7	CASSPRGITYEQYF	TGTGCCAGCAGCCCGCGGGGGATCACCTACGAGCAGTACTTC
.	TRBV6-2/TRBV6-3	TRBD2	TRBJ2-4	CASSTGLAATGKNIQYF	TGTGCCAGCAGTACGGGACTAGCGGCGACGGGGAAAAACATTCAGTACTTC
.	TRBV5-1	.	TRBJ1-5	CASSPTGSFGNQPQHF	TGCGCCAGCAGCCCGACGGGGAGCTTTGGCAATCAGCCCCAGCATTTT
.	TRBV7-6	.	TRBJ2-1	CASSPNVDNEQFF	TGTGCCAGCAGCCCAAACGTGGACAATGAGCAGTTCTTC
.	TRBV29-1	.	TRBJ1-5	CSVAGETGNQPQHF	TGCAGCGTTGCGGGGGAGACGGGCAATCAGCCCCAGCATTTT
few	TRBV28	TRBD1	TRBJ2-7	CASREQGLYEQYF	TGTGCCAGCCGGGAACAGGGGCTGTACGAGCAGTACTTC
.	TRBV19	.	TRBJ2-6	CASSMRQGLGGANVLTF	TGTGCCAGTAGTATGAGGCAGGGGTTGGGTGGGGCCAACGTCCTGACTTTC
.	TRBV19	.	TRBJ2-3	CASTMGIGLGTDTQYF	TGTGCCAGTACCATGGGAATCGGGCTAGGCACAGATACGCAGTATTTT
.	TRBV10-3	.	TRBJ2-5	CAISESMGVHQETQYF	TGTGCCATCAGTGAGTCAATGGGAGTCCACCAAGAGACCCAGTACTTC
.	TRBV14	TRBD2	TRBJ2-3	CASSPAWTSLDTQYF	TGTGCCAGCAGCCCTGCTTGGACTAGCCTAGATACGCAGTATTTT
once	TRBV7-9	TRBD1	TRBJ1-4	CASSSGGTGIRQLFF	TGTGCCAGCAGCTCAGGGGGGACAGGGATAAGGCAACTGTTTTTT
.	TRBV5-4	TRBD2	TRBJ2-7	CASSFRSGRAYEQYF	TGTGCCAGCAGCTTCCGGAGCGGGAGGGCCTACGAGCAGTACTTC
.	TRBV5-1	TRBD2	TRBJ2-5	CASSRLAGGPQETQYF	TGCGCCAGCAGCAGACTAGCGGGAGGGCCCCAAGAGACCCAGTACTTC
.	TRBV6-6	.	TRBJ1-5	CASSYSTGTSNQPQHF	TGTGCCAGCAGTTACTCGACGGGGACCAGCAATCAGCCCCAGCATTTT
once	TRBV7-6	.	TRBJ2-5	CASSLNRAPMGETQYF	TGTGCCAGCAGCTTGAACAGGGCGCCCATGGGAGAGACCCAGTACTTC
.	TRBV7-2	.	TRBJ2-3	CASSPGVFYTQYF	TGTGCCAGCAGCCCGGGAGTTTTCTATACGCAGTATTTT
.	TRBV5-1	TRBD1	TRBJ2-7	CASSPRQGVAYEQYF	TGCGCCAGCAGCCCCCGACAGGGGGTCGCCTACGAGCAGTACTTC
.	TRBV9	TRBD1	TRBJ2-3	CASSVAPQGGTDTQYF	TGTGCCAGCAGCGTAGCACCACAGGGGGGCACAGATACGCAGTATTTT
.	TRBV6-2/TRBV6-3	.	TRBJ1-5	CASSGWGWGQPQHF	TGTGCCAGCAGTGGCTGGGGGTGGGGGCAGCCCCAGCATTTT